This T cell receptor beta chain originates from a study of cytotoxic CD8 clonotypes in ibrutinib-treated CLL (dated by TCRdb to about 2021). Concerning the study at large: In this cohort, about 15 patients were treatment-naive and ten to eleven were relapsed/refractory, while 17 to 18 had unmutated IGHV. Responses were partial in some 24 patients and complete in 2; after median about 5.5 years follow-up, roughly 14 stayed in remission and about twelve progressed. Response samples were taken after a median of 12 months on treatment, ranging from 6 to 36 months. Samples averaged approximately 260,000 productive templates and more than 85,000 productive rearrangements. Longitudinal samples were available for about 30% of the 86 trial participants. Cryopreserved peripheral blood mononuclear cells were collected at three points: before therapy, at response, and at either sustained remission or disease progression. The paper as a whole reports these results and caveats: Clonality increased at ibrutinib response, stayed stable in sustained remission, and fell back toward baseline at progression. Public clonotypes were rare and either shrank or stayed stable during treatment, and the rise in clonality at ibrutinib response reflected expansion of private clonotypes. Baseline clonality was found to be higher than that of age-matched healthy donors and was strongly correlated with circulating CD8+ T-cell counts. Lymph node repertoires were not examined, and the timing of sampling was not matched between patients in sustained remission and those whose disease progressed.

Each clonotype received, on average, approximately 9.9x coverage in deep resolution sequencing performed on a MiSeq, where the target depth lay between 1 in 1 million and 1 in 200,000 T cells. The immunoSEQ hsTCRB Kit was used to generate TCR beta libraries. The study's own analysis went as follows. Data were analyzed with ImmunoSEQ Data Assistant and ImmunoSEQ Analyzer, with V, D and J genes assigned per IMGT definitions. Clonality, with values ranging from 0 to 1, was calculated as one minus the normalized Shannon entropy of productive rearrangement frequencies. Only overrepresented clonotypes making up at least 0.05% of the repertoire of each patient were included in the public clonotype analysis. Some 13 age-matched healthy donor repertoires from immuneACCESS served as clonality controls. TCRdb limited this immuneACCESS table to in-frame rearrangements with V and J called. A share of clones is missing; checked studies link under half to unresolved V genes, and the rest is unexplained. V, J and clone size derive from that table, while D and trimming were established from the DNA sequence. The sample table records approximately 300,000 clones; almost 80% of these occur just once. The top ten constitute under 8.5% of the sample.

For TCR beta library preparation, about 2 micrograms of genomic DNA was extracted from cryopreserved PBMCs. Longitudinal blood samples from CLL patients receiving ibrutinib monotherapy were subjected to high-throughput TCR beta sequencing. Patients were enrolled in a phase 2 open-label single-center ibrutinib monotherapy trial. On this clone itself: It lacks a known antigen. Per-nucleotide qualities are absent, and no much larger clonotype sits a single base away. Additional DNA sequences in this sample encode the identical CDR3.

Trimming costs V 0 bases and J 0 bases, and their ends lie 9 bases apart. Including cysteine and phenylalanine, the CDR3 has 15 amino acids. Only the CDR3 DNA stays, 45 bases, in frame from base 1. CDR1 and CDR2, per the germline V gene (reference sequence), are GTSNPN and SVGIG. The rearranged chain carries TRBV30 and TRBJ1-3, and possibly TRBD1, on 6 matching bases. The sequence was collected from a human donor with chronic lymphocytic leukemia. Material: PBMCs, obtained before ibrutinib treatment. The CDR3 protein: CAWSVGAFSGNTIYF. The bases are TGTGCCTGGAGTGTGGGGGCCTTCTCTGGAAACACCATATATTTT.